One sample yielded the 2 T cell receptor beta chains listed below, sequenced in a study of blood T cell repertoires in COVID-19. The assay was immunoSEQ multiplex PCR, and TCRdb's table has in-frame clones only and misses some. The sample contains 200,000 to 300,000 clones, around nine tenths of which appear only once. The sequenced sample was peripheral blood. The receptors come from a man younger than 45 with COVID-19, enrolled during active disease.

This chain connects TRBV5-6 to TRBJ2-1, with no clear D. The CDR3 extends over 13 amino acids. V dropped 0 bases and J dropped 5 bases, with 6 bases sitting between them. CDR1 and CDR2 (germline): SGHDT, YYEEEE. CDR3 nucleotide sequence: TGTGCCAGCAGCTTGGATAACAACAATGAGCAGTTCTTC. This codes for CASSLDNNNEQFF.

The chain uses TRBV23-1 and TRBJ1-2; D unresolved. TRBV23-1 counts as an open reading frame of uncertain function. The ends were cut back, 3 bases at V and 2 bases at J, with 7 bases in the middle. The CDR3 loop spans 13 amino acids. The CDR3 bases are TGCGCCAGCAGTCATCCGGGGAACTATGGCTACACCTTC. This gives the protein CASSHPGNYGYTF.